These 26 T cell receptor beta chains were all obtained from the same sample, sequenced in a study of cytomegalovirus exposure and HLA in healthy donors. In the PCR, 60 Vbeta and 13 Jbeta primers were used. This table comes from immunoSEQ multiplex PCR, and its TCRdb copy is limited to in-frame clones, with some not included. This table holds some 180,000 clones. Material for sequencing was PBMCs. Receptors were obtained from a man aged 25 to 45 in good health and CMV-seronegative.

The V and J genes are TRBV10-3 and TRBJ1-5; D not resolved. There are 16 residues in the CDR3. Between the trimmed V and J ends, which lost 6 bases and 7 bases, there was a span of 22 bases. Germline values: CDR1 ENHRY, CDR2 SYGVKD. The CDR3 region is CAISPTKAGVGQPQHF. CDR3 bases: TGTGCCATCAGCCCCACGAAAGCGGGAGTGGGCCAGCCCCAGCATTTT.

This chain uses TRBV19 with TRBJ2-1; 10 positions agree with TRBD1. The CDR3 loop spans 15 amino acids. Germline V gene sequence: CDR1 LNHDA, CDR2 SQIVND (reference sequence). V lost 5 bases to trimming and J lost 8 bases; unmatched junction nucleotides: 9. CDR3 sequence (DNA): TGTGCCAGTAGTGCTCCGGGACAGGGGATTGATGAGCAGTTCTTC. This gives the protein CASSAPGQGIDEQFF.

The rearrangement links TRBV5-1 to TRBJ2-3; D may be TRBD1 (6 bases). With 5 bases removed from V and 6 bases from J, the gap between germline ends came to 19 bases. The CDR3 is 15 amino acids. Germline V gene data show CDR1 as SGHRS and CDR2 as YFSETQ. The CDR3 sequence is CASRSRDTWADTQYF. The CDR3 nucleotides read TGCGCCAGCAGATCCCGGGACACTTGGGCGGATACGCAGTATTTT.

The V and J genes are TRBV5-1 and TRBJ1-4; weak D call: TRBD1 (5 bases). Trimming left V 5 bases short and J 1 base short, with 18 bases between. Germline lookup yields CDR1 SGHRS and CDR2 YFSETQ. The CDR3 sequence is 17 residues long. The CDR3 DNA follows: TGCGCCAGCAGAGGGGTTGGATTAGGTGGAACTAATGAAAAACTGTTTTTT. Protein product: CASRGVGLGGTNEKLFF.

The rearrangement links TRBV11-3 to TRBJ2-3; D is unresolved. Germline lookup yields CDR1 SGHNT and CDR2 YENEEA. This CDR3 has 14 amino acids. Trimming left V 0 bases short and J 3 bases short, with 7 bases between. CDR3 sequence reads: CASSLDTGTDTQYF. CDR3 DNA: TGTGCCAGCAGCTTAGATACCGGGACAGATACGCAGTATTTT.

This chain links TRBV2 with TRBJ2-4; 7 bases map to TRBD1. The junction had 7 bases not matched to a gene; V was cut back by 6 bases and J by 5 bases. The CDR3 extends over 14 amino acids. Germline CDR1 SNHLY, CDR2 FYNNEI. The CDR3 is CASSSTGSENIQYF. Here the CDR3 DNA reads TGTGCCAGCAGCTCGACAGGGTCAGAAAACATTCAGTACTTC.

The genes are TRBV4-1 and TRBJ2-2; 7 nucleotides match TRBD1. V lost 4 bases, J lost 8 bases, and 10 bases stayed unmatched. Germline assignment: CDR1 MGHRA and CDR2 YSYEKL. CDR3 length: 15 amino acids. As DNA, the CDR3 is TGCGCCAGCAGCCGCCTTAAGACAGGGTGGGGGGAGCTGTTTTTT. Translated, it gives CASSRLKTGWGELFF.

Points on this clone: The same CDR3 is also encoded by other DNA sequences in this sample. The rearrangement uses TRBV6-5 and TRBJ2-7, with 9 bases matching TRBD1. There are 14 residues in the CDR3. V was pared by 6 bases and J by 3 bases, with 6 bases of the junction left unmatched. Germline V gene sequence: CDR1 MNHEY, CDR2 SVGAGI. The CDR3 region has the DNA TGTGCCAGCAGCCGACCGGGACAGGGCTACGAGCAGTACTTC. Translating it yields CASSRPGQGYEQYF.

The chain employs TRBV19 and TRBJ2-1, with 15 bases matching TRBD2. CDR3 length: 18 amino acids. V was pared by 4 bases and J by 7 bases, with 11 bases of the junction left unmatched. Per the germline V gene, CDR1 is LNHDA and CDR2 is SQIVND (reference sequence). The CDR3 DNA reads as TGTGCCAGTAGTACCGGACTAGCGGGAGGGCTCCCCGGGAATGAGCAGTTCTTC. This codes for CASSTGLAGGLPGNEQFF.

This CDR3 reads CSAHAGEVTDTQYF. CDR3 nucleotide sequence: TGCAGCGCCCACGCCGGTGAGGTCACAGATACGCAGTATTTT. J is TRBJ2-3 and V is TRBV29-1; D remains unclear. Germline V gene data show CDR1 as SQVTM and CDR2 as ANQGSEA. V was pared by 7 bases and J by 2 bases, with 16 bases between. CDR3 length: 14 residues.

The chain employs TRBV7-6 and TRBJ2-5, with TRBD1 identical over 9 bases. This CDR3 has 14 amino acids. Germline CDR1 and CDR2: SGHVS and FNYEAQ. The V gene end was trimmed by 5 bases and the J gene end by 5 bases; junction bases not matched to a gene: 6. The CDR3 DNA follows: TGTGCCAGCAGCCCACTGACAGGGGGGGAGACCCAGTACTTC. Translated: CASSPLTGGETQYF. Supplemented by reference TRBV7-6 and TRBJ2-5, the full variable domain reads GAGVSQSPRYKVTKRGQDVALRCDPISGHVSLYWYRQALGQGPEFLTYFNYEAQQDKSGLPNDRFSAERPEGSISTLTIQRTEQRDSAMYRCASSPLTGGETQYFGPGTRLLVL.

This sequence joins TRBV7-9 and TRBJ2-3, with TRBD2 matching 11 bases. The junction had 10 bases not matched to a gene; V was cut back by 5 bases and J by 0 bases. The CDR3 runs to 18 residues. CDR1 and CDR2 from the germline V gene are SEHNR and FQNEAQ (reference sequence). The CDR3: CASSLGSSGRSSTDTQYF. Written as DNA, the CDR3 is TGTGCCAGCAGCCTTGGGTCTAGCGGGAGGTCTAGCACAGATACGCAGTATTTT.

V is TRBV5-1 and J is TRBJ2-3; 15 bases are a match to TRBD2. CDR3 length equals 17 residues. Trimming took 0 bases from V and 6 from J; bases not matched to a gene: 5. Germline lookup yields CDR1 SGHRS and CDR2 YFSETQ. CDR3 protein: CASSLGTSGGAADTQYF. In DNA, the CDR3 is TGCGCCAGCAGCTTGGGGACTAGCGGGGGGGCCGCTGATACGCAGTATTTT.

V is TRBV9 and J is TRBJ2-3; 7 bases are shared with TRBD2. There are 18 residues in the CDR3. CDR1 SGDLS and CDR2 YYNGEE come from the germline V gene. V lost 0 bases to trimming and J lost 1 base; unmatched junction nucleotides: 11. CDR3 coding DNA: TGTGCCAGCAGCGTAGTTGGTTTAGCGGGTGACCGCACAGATACGCAGTATTTT. Protein sequence: CASSVVGLAGDRTDTQYF.

This chain uses TRBV19 with TRBJ2-7, with D perhaps matching TRBD2 (6 bases). V lost 6 bases and J 6 bases, leaving 21 bases between the germline ends. The CDR3 extends over 15 amino acids. CDR1 and CDR2 (germline): LNHDA, SQIVND (reference sequence). CDR3 sequence reads: CASSYVRETGSEQYF. Written as DNA, the CDR3 is TGTGCCAGTAGCTACGTACGGGAGACGGGTAGCGAGCAGTACTTC.

The chain uses TRBV5-4 and TRBJ1-1; no definite D call. Germline V gene sequence: CDR1 SGHNT, CDR2 YYREEE (reference sequence). The CDR3 has 13 amino acids. The germline V and J ends were trimmed by 4 bases and 1 base, with 8 bases remaining between them. DNA for the CDR3: TGTGCCAGCAGCCCCGCAGAGAACACTGAAGCTTTCTTT. This gives the protein CASSPAENTEAFF.

V and J are TRBV29-1 and TRBJ2-5; 12 nucleotides agree with TRBD1. The J call may be faulty, since TRBJ2-7 better matches the DNA end. The CDR3 runs 15 residues. Germline lookup yields CDR1 SQVTM and CDR2 ANQGSEA. CDR3 coding DNA: TGCAGCGTTGAGTCCGGGACAGGGGGCCTCTACGAGCAGTACTTC. It codes for CSVESGTGGLYEQYF.

The genes are TRBV9 and TRBJ2-1; 7 bases match TRBD1. V shed 0 bases, J shed 3 bases, and the junction held 9 bases outside the gene matches. Germline V gives CDR1 SGDLS, CDR2 YYNGEE. The CDR3 sequence is 17 residues long. The CDR3 protein is CASSVDAGQEYYNEQFF. CDR3 nucleotide sequence: TGTGCCAGCAGCGTAGATGCAGGACAGGAGTACTACAATGAGCAGTTCTTC.

The chain combines TRBV5-4 with TRBJ1-2; 12 bases line up with TRBD1. This CDR3 spans 15 amino acids. Trimming at V came to 4 bases and at J to 4 bases, leaving 5 bases not matched to a gene. Germline V lookup: CDR1 SGHNT, CDR2 YYREEE (reference sequence). The DNA of the CDR3 is TGTGCCAGCAGCGTCGGGACAGGGGGCCGCTATGGCTACACCTTC. It codes for CASSVGTGGRYGYTF.

The chain is built from TRBV7-2 and TRBJ2-7, with TRBD1 matching over 10 bases. Per germline, CDR1 SGHTA and CDR2 FQGNSA. The CDR3 extends over 15 amino acids. With 0 bases clipped from V and 5 bases from J, the junction kept 4 bases outside the gene matches. The CDR3 loop reads CASSLAGTGVDEQYF. The CDR3 DNA follows: TGTGCCAGCAGCTTAGCGGGGACAGGGGTGGACGAGCAGTACTTC.

The chain carries TRBV2 and TRBJ2-2, with D uncertain. The length of the CDR3 is 14 residues. Germline V gene sequence: CDR1 SNHLY, CDR2 FYNNEI. Trimming shortened V by 6 bases and J by 0 bases, and 8 bases separated the two germline ends. For the CDR3, the DNA is TGTGCCAGCAGCTTGGAGACGAACACCGGGGAGCTGTTTTTT. It specifies CASSLETNTGELFF.

The chain has TRBV4-2 and TRBJ2-1, with TRBD2 matching over 11 bases. After removal of 4 bases from V and 3 bases from J, the junction contained 11 bases not matched to a gene. The CDR3 extends over 18 amino acids. In germline, CDR1 is LGHNA, CDR2 YNFKEQ. The CDR3 spells CASSPVTSGTAFYNEQFF. In DNA form, the CDR3 reads TGTGCCAGCAGCCCTGTGACTAGCGGGACGGCTTTCTACAATGAGCAGTTCTTC.

The chain is built from TRBV28 and TRBJ2-7, with 8 positions matching TRBD2. CDR3 length equals 14 residues. CDR1 and CDR2 from the germline V gene are MDHEN and SYDVKM. V was clipped by 7 bases and J by 7 bases; unmatched bases: 12. The CDR3: CASKHLAGLWEQYF. In DNA form, the CDR3 reads TGTGCCAGCAAGCACCTAGCGGGCCTCTGGGAGCAGTACTTC.

The chain carries TRBV4-2 and TRBJ2-3; 7 nucleotides match TRBD1. Per germline, CDR1 LGHNA and CDR2 YNFKEQ. The CDR3 contains 16 residues. Trimming took 2 bases from V and 1 from J; bases not matched to a gene: 6. CDR3 loop: CASSQTGQQGTDTQYF. The CDR3 nucleotides read TGTGCCAGCAGCCAAACGGGACAGCAGGGCACAGATACGCAGTATTTT.

This rearrangement joins TRBV18 to TRBJ2-5; 7 bases agree with TRBD1. The CDR3 covers 15 residues. CDR1 is KGHSH and CDR2 is LQKENI in the germline V gene. Unmatched junction bases numbered 3, after V lost 2 bases and J lost 0 bases. The CDR3 region is CASSPMGQNQETQYF. CDR3 bases: TGTGCCAGCTCACCAATGGGACAGAACCAAGAGACCCAGTACTTC.

The chain couples TRBV7-9 to TRBJ1-1, with D hard to call. There are 13 residues in the CDR3. The ends were cut back, 4 bases at V and 11 bases at J, with 17 bases in the middle. Germline V gives CDR1 SEHNR, CDR2 FQNEAQ (reference sequence). The CDR3 coding sequence is TGTGCCAGCAGCTACATCCCTACCAGGATTGCTTTCTTT. This translates into CASSYIPTRIAFF.